This T cell receptor beta chain is from a study of blood T cell repertoires in COVID-19. On the study more broadly: The United States, Italy and Spain supplied acute and convalescent COVID-19 samples.

Original handling: Counts of nucleated cells, estimated from reference gene primer amplification, were obtained. The repertoire was sequenced with immunoSEQ multiplex PCR; TCRdb's copy has only in-frame clones and lacks some. V and J calls and clone size follow that table, whereas D and trimming were derived from the DNA. The data contain fewer than 350,000 clones, about 86% of them singletons. The CDR3 has 13 amino acids. Trimming removed 6 bases at V and 4 bases at J, with 12 bases between. Participants spanned ages about 18 to 90 years and resided in 20 to 30 US areas. Cohort assignment relied on participant-reported clinical history.

The TCR sequence derives from a woman aged 40 to 55 with acute COVID-19. The gene calls are TRBV12-3 or TRBV12-4 and TRBJ1-1; a possible D gene is TRBD1 (5 bases). Sequenced input: PBMCs or T cells enriched from blood (not recorded which). This chain's CDR3 is CASSPGGGTEAFF. The CDR3 DNA reads TGTGCCAGCAGCCCCGGGGGGGGCACTGAAGCTTTCTTT.